The 22 T cell receptor beta chains presented below share a single source sample, sequenced in a study of a mutant IDH1 vaccine in newly diagnosed glioma. Regarding time point: week 35, safety follow-up. Every vaccination contained 300 ug of the mutant IDH1 20-mer peptide and was paired with topical imiquimod. These receptors have no known antigen. Some clones are missing from TCRdb's copy, which holds only in-frame ones; the method was immunoSEQ multiplex PCR. The sample lists some 54,000 clones; 80% to 85% were seen once. Sequencing used PBMCs, obtained from a glioma patient whose treatment included an IDH1 peptide vaccine. These receptors were obtained from a woman in her late teens or twenties with glioma.

The chain has TRBV2 and TRBJ1-1, with 9 bases aligning to TRBD1. Germline assignment: CDR1 SNHLY and CDR2 FYNNEI. V shed 5 bases and J 1 base; nucleotides not matched to a gene: 2. CDR3 length equals 14 residues. This CDR3 reads CASSSGQGNTEAFF. CDR3 DNA: TGTGCCAGCAGTTCGGGACAGGGGAACACTGAAGCTTTCTTT.

The chain combines TRBV6-4 with TRBJ2-2, with a possible D match to TRBD2 (5 bases). CDR3 length equals 15 residues. V shed 4 bases and J shed 4 bases, with 13 bases lying between them. CDR1 is MRHNA and CDR2 is SNTAGT in the germline V gene. The CDR3, as DNA: TGTGCCAGCAGTGTCTCACAAGGAGGCACCGGGGAGCTGTTTTTT. Its translation: CASSVSQGGTGELFF.

This chain uses TRBV5-6 with TRBJ2-1; the D call may be TRBD1 or TRBD2 (5 bases each). Germline V gene lookup returns CDR1 SGHDT and CDR2 YYEEEE. The CDR3 runs to 13 residues. The germline V and J ends were trimmed by 1 base and 10 bases, with 12 bases remaining between them. CDR3 sequence: CASSLHRDVEQFF. For the CDR3, the DNA is TGTGCCAGCAGCTTGCATAGGGACGTGGAGCAGTTCTTC. The full variable domain, in which reference TRBV5-6 and TRBJ2-1 provide the parts outside the CDR3, is DAGVTQSPTHLIKTRGQQVTLRCSPKSGHDTVSWYQQALGQGPQFIFQYYEEEERQRGNFPDRFSGHQFPNYSSELNVNALLLGDSALYLCASSLHRDVEQFFGPGTRLTVL.

V and J are TRBV6-1 and TRBJ2-5; D unresolved. The CDR3 is 15 residues long. Trimming removed 6 bases from V and 6 bases from J, with 20 bases in between. Germline loops: CDR1 MNHNS, CDR2 SASEGT. The CDR3 DNA is TGTGCCAGCAGCCTCCAGAAGGCTCAAAAGAAGACCCAGTACTTC. It encodes CASSLQKAQKKTQYF.

This clone was observed a few times. This rearrangement joins TRBV6-5 to TRBJ1-6; D unresolved. The CDR3 is 14 residues long. CDR1 is MNHEY and CDR2 is SVGAGI in the germline V gene. With 6 bases removed from V and 4 bases from J, the gap between germline ends came to 10 bases. DNA of the CDR3: TGTGCCAGCAGCCGACGGTCTTATAATTCACCCCTCCACTTT. It translates to CASSRRSYNSPLHF.

The chain links TRBV25-1 to TRBJ2-7; D not certain. The germline V gene has CDR1 MGHDK and CDR2 SYGVNS. V was cut by 2 bases and J by 2 bases, with 10 bases left in between. The CDR3 has 14 residues. The CDR3 coding sequence is TGTGCCAGCAGTGAAACACGGGCGGCCTACGAGCAGTACTTC. Encoded protein: CASSETRAAYEQYF.

The J gene is TRBJ2-1, the V gene TRBV5-8; TRBD2 matches at 8 bases. Per the germline V gene, CDR1 is SGHTS and CDR2 is YDEGEE. CDR3 length: 14 amino acids. V trimming: 1 base; J trimming: 8 bases; junction bases outside the gene matches: 5. CDR3 coding DNA: TGTGCCAGCAGCTTGAGACTAGCGACCTATGAGCAGTTCTTC. It yields the protein CASSLRLATYEQFF.

The chain employs TRBV25-1 and TRBJ1-4, with 8 nucleotides matching TRBD1. This CDR3 has 17 residues. Per the germline V gene, CDR1 is MGHDK and CDR2 is SYGVNS. Trimming at V came to 2 bases and at J to 0 bases, leaving 5 bases not matched to a gene. The CDR3 nucleotides are TGTGCCAGCAGTGAACCCCTGACAGGGGCAACTAATGAAAAACTGTTTTTT. Translated: CASSEPLTGATNEKLFF.

J is TRBJ1-2 and V is TRBV6-1, with a possible D match to TRBD1 (6 bases). CDR1 is MNHNS, CDR2 SASEGT, per germline. The CDR3 runs 15 residues. V was cut by 5 bases and J by 4 bases, with 17 bases left in between. CDR3 region: CASSHSSGVSYGYTF. The DNA for the CDR3 is TGTGCCAGCAGTCACAGCTCAGGGGTTTCCTATGGCTACACCTTC.

CDR3 bases: TGTGCCAGCAGCAGGGTGGTGGGGTCTGAAGCTTTCTTT. As protein: CASSRVVGSEAFF. The chain has TRBV5-6 and TRBJ1-1; D is undetermined. Germline V gives CDR1 SGHDT, CDR2 YYEEEE. This CDR3 contains 13 residues. The V end was cut by 4 bases, the J end by 6 bases, with 13 bases between. Combining the CDR3 with reference TRBV5-6 and TRBJ1-1 gives the whole variable domain DAGVTQSPTHLIKTRGQQVTLRCSPKSGHDTVSWYQQALGQGPQFIFQYYEEEERQRGNFPDRFSGHQFPNYSSELNVNALLLGDSALYLCASSRVVGSEAFFGQGTRLTVV.

The chain employs TRBV12-5 and TRBJ1-5, with D tentatively TRBD1 (5 bases). The CDR3 has 17 residues. Germline CDR1 reads LGHNT; CDR2 reads FRNRAP. Trimming shortened V by 2 bases and J by 0 bases, and 14 bases separated the two germline ends. CDR3 nucleotides: TGTGCTAGTGGTTTGATTATGGGGGGGGTTAGCAATCAGCCCCAGCATTTT. Translated, it gives CASGLIMGGVSNQPQHF.

The chain links TRBV5-6 to TRBJ2-5, with no clear D. Trimming shortened V by 0 bases and J by 7 bases, and 7 bases separated the two germline ends. Germline values: CDR1 SGHDT, CDR2 YYEEEE. CDR3 length: 12 residues. Here the CDR3 DNA reads TGTGCCAGCAGCTTGGCCGCCAGGACCCAGTACTTC. Translation gives CASSLAARTQYF. The full variable domain, its missing parts supplied by reference TRBV5-6 and TRBJ2-5, is DAGVTQSPTHLIKTRGQQVTLRCSPKSGHDTVSWYQQALGQGPQFIFQYYEEEERQRGNFPDRFSGHQFPNYSSELNVNALLLGDSALYLCASSLAARTQYFGPGTRLLVL.

This sequence joins TRBV19 and TRBJ1-4; maybe TRBD1 (5 bases). There are 15 residues in the CDR3. CDR1 and CDR2 from the germline V gene are LNHDA and SQIVND (reference sequence). Trimming removed 7 bases from V and 8 bases from J, with 20 bases in between. The CDR3 protein is CASTPGLHNLEKLFF. The CDR3 nucleotides read TGTGCCAGTACTCCGGGACTTCACAATTTAGAAAAACTGTTTTTT. Complete variable domain (other parts from reference TRBV19 and TRBJ1-4): DGGITQSPKYLFRKEGQNVTLSCEQNLNHDAMYWYRQDPGQGLRLIYYSQIVNDFQKGDIAEGYSVSREKKESFPLTVTSAQKNPTAFYLCASTPGLHNLEKLFFGSGTQLSVL.

The chain recombines TRBV4-2 with TRBJ1-2; D unclear. V was cut by 0 bases and J by 4 bases, with 21 bases left in between. The CDR3 length is 18 residues. Per germline, CDR1 LGHNA and CDR2 YNFKEQ. This chain's CDR3 is CASSQDARARPGVYGYTF. CDR3 DNA sequence: TGTGCCAGCAGCCAAGATGCCCGAGCCAGGCCAGGCGTCTATGGCTACACCTTC.

V gene TRBV4-3 combines with J gene TRBJ1-2, with 7 nucleotides matching TRBD1. CDR1 is LGHNA, CDR2 YSLEER, per germline. The CDR3 runs 14 residues. With V trimmed by 3 bases and J by 2 bases, 3 bases remained unmatched. For the CDR3, the DNA is TGCGCCAGCAGCCAGGGGACAGCAAACTATGGCTACACCTTC. This encodes CASSQGTANYGYTF.

This clone was observed a single time. V gene TRBV30 combines with J gene TRBJ2-2; D possibly uses TRBD1 or TRBD2 (5 bases each). V gave up 3 bases and J gave up 1 base, with 27 bases separating them. Germline-derived CDR1 and CDR2 are GTSNPN and SVGIG (reference sequence). CDR3 length equals 20 residues. CDR3: CAWRTFIWGWRFENTGELFF. In DNA form, the CDR3 reads TGTGCCTGGAGGACCTTCATTTGGGGGTGGAGATTTGAGAACACCGGGGAGCTGTTTTTT.

The V call is TRBV4-3, the J call TRBJ2-1; 10 bases align to TRBD2. The CDR3 contains 19 residues. The V gene end was trimmed by 0 bases and the J gene end by 0 bases; junction bases not matched to a gene: 8. CDR1 LGHNA and CDR2 YSLEER come from the germline V gene. Here the CDR3 DNA reads TGCGCCAGCAGCCAAGATCCCGGTGAGCGGGGGGGCTCCTACAATGAGCAGTTCTTC. Encoded protein: CASSQDPGERGGSYNEQFF.

This clone is a singleton in its sample. V and J are TRBV7-8 and TRBJ2-7; TRBD1 aligns across 9 bases. CDR1 is SGHVS and CDR2 is FQNEAQ in the germline V gene. The CDR3 is 15 residues long. The V segment lost 4 bases and the J segment 0 bases; nucleotides outside the gene matches: 4. CDR3 protein: CASSSGTGISYEQYF. CDR3 sequence (DNA): TGTGCCAGCAGCTCCGGGACAGGGATCTCCTACGAGCAGTACTTC.

This chain joins TRBV2 and TRBJ2-7, with TRBD2 identical over 7 bases. The CDR3 contains 12 residues. V was clipped by 3 bases and J by 6 bases; unmatched bases: 2. CDR1 and CDR2 from the germline V gene are SNHLY and FYNNEI. The CDR3 nucleotides are TGTGCCAGCAGTGAGGGGGGGTCCGAGCAGTACTTC. It translates to CASSEGGSEQYF.

The CDR3 nucleotides read TGTGCCTGGAGACGGGCTAGCGGGAGGTCGAATGAGCAGTTCTTC. Protein: CAWRRASGRSNEQFF. The chain combines TRBV30 with TRBJ2-1, with 11 bases identical to TRBD2. The CDR3 has 15 amino acids. Germline V CDR1 and CDR2: GTSNPN, SVGIG (reference sequence). V was pared by 3 bases and J by 7 bases, with 8 bases of the junction left unmatched.

The V call is TRBV6-5, the J call TRBJ2-5; D may be TRBD1 or TRBD2 (6 bases each). V shed 5 bases and J shed 5 bases, with 9 bases lying between them. CDR1 MNHEY and CDR2 SVGAGI come from the germline V gene. This CDR3 comprises 12 residues. CDR3 protein: CASSRGGETQYF. In DNA, the CDR3 is TGTGCCAGCAGTCGAGGGGGGGAGACCCAGTACTTC.

V and J are TRBV6-5 and TRBJ1-4; no definite D call. V was pared by 8 bases and J by 8 bases, with 18 bases between. The CDR3 contains 14 residues. The germline gives CDR1 MNHEY, CDR2 SVGAGI. The CDR3 nucleotides are TGTGCCAGCGGCCAGGAGGGCCCTTTCGAAAAACTGTTTTTT. Its protein is CASGQEGPFEKLFF.